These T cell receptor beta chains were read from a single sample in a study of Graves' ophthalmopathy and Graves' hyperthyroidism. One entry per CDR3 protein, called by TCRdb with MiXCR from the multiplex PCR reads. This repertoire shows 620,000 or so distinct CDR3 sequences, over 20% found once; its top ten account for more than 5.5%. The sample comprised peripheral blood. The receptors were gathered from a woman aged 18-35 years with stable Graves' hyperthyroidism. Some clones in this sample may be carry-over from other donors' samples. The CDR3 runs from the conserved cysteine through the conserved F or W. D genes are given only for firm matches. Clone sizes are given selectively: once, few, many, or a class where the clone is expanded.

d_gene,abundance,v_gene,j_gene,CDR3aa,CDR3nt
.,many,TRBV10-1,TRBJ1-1,CASSESRGLRLTEAFF,TGCGCCAGCAGTGAGTCGAGGGGACTTCGGTTAACTGAAGCTTTCTTT
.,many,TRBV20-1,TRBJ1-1,CSARTASGNTEAFF,TGCAGTGCAAGGACAGCAAGCGGAAACACTGAAGCTTTCTTT
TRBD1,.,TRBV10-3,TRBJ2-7,CAISDLGQANSYEQYF,TGTGCCATCAGTGATTTAGGACAGGCGAATTCCTACGAGCAGTACTTC
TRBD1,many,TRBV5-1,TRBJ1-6,CASSDSTGDRNSPLHF,TGCGCCAGCAGCGACTCTACAGGGGACCGAAATTCACCCCTCCACTTT
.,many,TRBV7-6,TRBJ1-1,CASSITQNTEAFF,TGTGCCAGTAGTATTACGCAGAACACTGAAGCTTTCTTT
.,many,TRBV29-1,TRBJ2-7,CSYRDVAYEQYF,TGCAGCTACCGGGACGTCGCCTACGAGCAGTACTTC
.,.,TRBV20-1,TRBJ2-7,CSASGRQWSLEEQYF,TGCAGTGCTAGCGGGCGGCAGTGGTCTTTGGAAGAGCAGTACTTC
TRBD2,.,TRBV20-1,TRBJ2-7,CSAIVVGTSRSSYEQYF,TGCAGCGCCATAGTAGTGGGGACTAGCAGAAGCTCCTACGAGCAGTACTTC
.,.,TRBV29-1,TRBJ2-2,CSVEDPSKQNTGELFF,TGCAGCGTTGAAGATCCCTCAAAGCAGAACACCGGGGAGCTGTTTTTT
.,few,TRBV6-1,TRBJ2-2,CASSAASGELFF,TGTGCCAGCAGTGCTGCCTCCGGGGAGCTGTTTTTT
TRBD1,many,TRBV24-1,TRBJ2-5,CATSSGGKETQYF,TGTGCCACCAGTTCAGGGGGCAAGGAGACCCAGTACTTC
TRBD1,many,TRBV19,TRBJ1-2,CASSIGTGANYGYTF,TGTGCCAGTAGTATAGGTACAGGGGCGAACTATGGCTACACCTTC
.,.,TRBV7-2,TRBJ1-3,CASSLNRPGNTIYF,TGTGCCAGCAGCTTAAATAGACCTGGAAACACCATATATTTT
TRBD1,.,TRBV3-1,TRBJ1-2,CASSDRAYYGYTF,TGTGCCAGCAGCGACAGGGCCTACTATGGCTACACCTTC
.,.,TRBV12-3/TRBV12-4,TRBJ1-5,CASSLGSPGFHQPQHF,TGTGCCAGCAGTTTAGGTTCCCCGGGGTTTCATCAGCCCCAGCATTTT
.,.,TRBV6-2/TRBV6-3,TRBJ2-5,CASSYPGRLGETQYF,TGTGCCAGCAGTTATCCGGGACGTCTTGGAGAGACCCAGTACTTC
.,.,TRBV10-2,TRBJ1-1,CASRESGVVVRTEAFF,TGCGCCAGCAGGGAGTCGGGGGTGGTTGTGAGGACTGAAGCTTTCTTT
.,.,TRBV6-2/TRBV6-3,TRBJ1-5,CASTNGWLNNQPQHF,TGTGCCAGCACCAACGGTTGGCTAAACAATCAGCCCCAGCATTTT
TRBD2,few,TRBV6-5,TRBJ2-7,CAGSYPPGKRGAYEQYF,TGTGCCGGCAGTTACCCTCCGGGAAAGCGGGGGGCCTACGAGCAGTACTTC
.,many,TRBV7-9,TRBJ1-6,CASSLTPVAVSSPLHF,TGTGCCAGCAGCTTAACCCCCGTGGCAGTGTCCTCACCCCTCCACTTT
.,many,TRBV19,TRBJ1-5,CASSIRSNDQPQHF,TGTGCCAGTAGTATACGGTCAAATGATCAGCCCCAGCATTTT
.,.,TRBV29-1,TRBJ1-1,CSVFGGGTEAFF,TGCAGCGTTTTTGGGGGGGGAACTGAAGCTTTCTTT
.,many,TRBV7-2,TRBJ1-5,CASSWGGNQPQHF,TGTGCCAGCAGCTGGGGGGGCAATCAGCCCCAGCATTTT
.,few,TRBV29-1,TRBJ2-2,CSVGPGLTNTGELFF,TGCAGCGTTGGCCCAGGGCTTACGAACACCGGGGAGCTGTTTTTT
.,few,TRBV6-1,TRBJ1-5,CASSEFGAGQPQHF,TGTGCCAGCAGTGAATTTGGGGCAGGACAGCCCCAGCATTTT
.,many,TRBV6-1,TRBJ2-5,CAISDSAFQETQYF,TGTGCCATCAGTGATAGCGCCTTCCAAGAGACCCAGTACTTC
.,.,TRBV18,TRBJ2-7,CASSPPSTGLFSEQYF,TGTGCCAGCTCACCACCTAGTACAGGGTTATTCTCCGAGCAGTACTTC
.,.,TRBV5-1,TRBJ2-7,CASSSNRRTYEQYF,TGCGCCAGCAGCTCCAACCGCAGGACCTACGAGCAGTACTTC
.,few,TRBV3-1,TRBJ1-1,CASSPPQGRVGSTEAFF,TGTGCCAGCAGCCCCCCGCAGGGTAGGGTAGGTAGCACTGAAGCTTTCTTT
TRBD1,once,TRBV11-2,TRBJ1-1,CASSPIPGQGPLTEACF,TGTGCCAGCAGCCCCATACCGGGACAGGGACCCCTCACTGAAGCTTGCTTT
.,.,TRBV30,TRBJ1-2,CAWRALQVNYGYTF,TGTGCCTGGAGAGCCCTACAGGTTAACTATGGCTACACCTTC
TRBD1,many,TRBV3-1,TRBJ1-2,CASRAGGGYTF,TGTGCCAGCAGGGCAGGGGGGGGCTACACCTTC
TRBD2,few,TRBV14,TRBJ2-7,CASSQDGTSLRDF,TGTGCCAGCAGCCAGGACGGGACTAGCCTGAGGGACTTC
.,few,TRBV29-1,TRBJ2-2,CSVGDSQPANTGELFF,TGCAGCGTTGGAGACTCGCAACCCGCGAACACCGGGGAGCTGTTTTTT
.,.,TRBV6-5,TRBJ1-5,CASSYGAGSKAHF,TGTGCCAGCAGTTACGGGGCAGGGTCAAAAGCGCATTTT
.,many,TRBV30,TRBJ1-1,CAWNTGTEAFF,TGTGCCTGGAATACAGGCACTGAAGCTTTCTTT
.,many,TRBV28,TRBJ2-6,CASSSDLMISGANVLTF,TGTGCCAGCAGTTCGGACCTTATGATCTCTGGGGCCAACGTCCTGACTTTC
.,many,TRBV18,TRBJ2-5,CASSPDAGKTQYF,TGTGCCAGCTCACCCGACGCTGGAAAGACCCAGTACTTC
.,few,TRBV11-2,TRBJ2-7,CASSPKWRGISYEQYF,TGTGCCAGCAGCCCTAAGTGGAGAGGGATCTCCTACGAGCAGTACTTC
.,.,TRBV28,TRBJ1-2,CASSIPRGAIYGYTF,TGTGCCAGCAGTATTCCCAGGGGCGCGATCTATGGCTACACCTTC
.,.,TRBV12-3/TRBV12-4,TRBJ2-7,CASSRGPPEGVEQYF,TGTGCCAGCAGTCGGGGACCCCCCGAAGGTGTCGAGCAGTACTTC
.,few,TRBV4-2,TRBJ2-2,CASSQREYTGELFF,TGTGCCAGCAGCCAAAGAGAGTACACCGGGGAGCTGTTTTTT
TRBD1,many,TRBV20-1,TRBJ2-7,CSASDRGYEQYF,TGCAGTGCTAGTGACAGGGGTTACGAGCAGTACTTC
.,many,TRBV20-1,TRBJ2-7,CSARWDPESYEQYF,TGCAGTGCTAGATGGGACCCAGAGTCCTACGAGCAGTACTTC
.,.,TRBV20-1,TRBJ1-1,CSARGRRGATEAFF,TGCAGTGCTAGAGGTCGGCGGGGAGCCACTGAAGCTTTCTTT
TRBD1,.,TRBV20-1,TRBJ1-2,CSARGDRPGGYTF,TGCAGTGCTAGGGGGGACAGGCCCGGGGGCTACACCTTC
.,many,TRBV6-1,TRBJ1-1,CASISTGLNTEAFF,TGTGCCAGCATATCCACAGGGCTTAACACTGAAGCTTTCTTT
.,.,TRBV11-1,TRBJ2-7,CASSFRNPGAPYEQYF,TGTGCCAGCAGCTTTAGAAACCCAGGGGCCCCCTACGAGCAGTACTTC
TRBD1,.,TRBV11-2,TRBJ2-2,CASSLDTGTGETGELFF,TGTGCCAGCAGCTTAGACACGGGGACAGGGGAAACCGGGGAGCTGTTTTTT
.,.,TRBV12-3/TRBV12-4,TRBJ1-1,CASTRWGEGEAFF,TGTGCCAGCACCAGATGGGGGGAGGGTGAAGCTTTCTTT
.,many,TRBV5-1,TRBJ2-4,CASSWGKTENIQYF,TGCGCCAGCAGCTGGGGGAAAACAGAAAACATTCAGTACTTC
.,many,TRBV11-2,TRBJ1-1,CASRPIGGPESFF,TGTGCCAGCAGACCCATTGGGGGGCCCGAATCTTTCTTT
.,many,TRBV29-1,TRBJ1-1,CCAAGANTEAFF,TGCTGCGCTGCGGGGGCGAACACTGAAGCTTTCTTT
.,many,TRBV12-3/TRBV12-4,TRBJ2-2,CASSLIDTGELFF,TGTGCCAGCAGTTTAATAGACACCGGGGAGCTGTTTTTT
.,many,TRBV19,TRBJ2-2,CASRRPSANTGELFF,TGTGCCTCTAGGAGGCCGTCAGCGAACACCGGGGAGCTGTTTTTT
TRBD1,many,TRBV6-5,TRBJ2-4,CASRAPGQGSHIQYF,TGTGCCAGCAGGGCTCCGGGACAGGGTTCTCACATTCAGTACTTC
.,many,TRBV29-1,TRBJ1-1,CSVGTGGAFF,TGCAGCGTTGGAACCGGCGGAGCTTTCTTT